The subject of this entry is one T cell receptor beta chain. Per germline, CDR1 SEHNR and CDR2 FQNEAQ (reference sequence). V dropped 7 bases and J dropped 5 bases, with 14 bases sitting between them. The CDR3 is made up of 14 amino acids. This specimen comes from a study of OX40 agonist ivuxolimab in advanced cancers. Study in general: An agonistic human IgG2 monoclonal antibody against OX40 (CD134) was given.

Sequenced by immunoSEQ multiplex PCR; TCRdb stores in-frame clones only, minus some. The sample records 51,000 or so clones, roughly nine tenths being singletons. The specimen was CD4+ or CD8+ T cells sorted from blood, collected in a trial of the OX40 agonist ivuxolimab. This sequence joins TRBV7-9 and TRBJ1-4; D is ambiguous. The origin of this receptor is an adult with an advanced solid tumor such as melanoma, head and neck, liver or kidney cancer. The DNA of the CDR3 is TGTGCCAGCACCGTAGACGGGAACAATGAAAAACTGTTTTTT. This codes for CASTVDGNNEKLFF.